Following are 4 T cell receptor beta chains from one sample sequenced in a study of human thymus T cells. The method was immunoSEQ multiplex PCR; TCRdb's version includes in-frame clones alone and lacks a portion of them. This table has tens of thousands of clones, approximately 95% appearing once. The specimen was blood. The source of these receptors is a boy under three years old with a congenital heart defect but otherwise immunologically healthy.

In this sample, this clone turned up once. The J gene is TRBJ2-1, the V gene TRBV4-2; D perhaps matches TRBD2 (5 bases). Germline CDR1 is LGHNA and CDR2 is YNFKEQ. V lost 0 bases, J lost 5 bases, and 14 bases lay in between. This CDR3 comprises 16 residues. CDR3 DNA sequence: TGTGCCAGCAGCCAAGACCTAGCAAGCGGTAACAATGAGCAGTTCTTC. Protein product: CASSQDLASGNNEQFF.

The chain employs TRBV28 and TRBJ1-1; no clear D. The CDR3 runs 11 residues. In germline, CDR1 is MDHEN, CDR2 SYDVKM. V lost 8 bases, J lost 1 base, and 5 bases lay in between. CDR3 nucleotides: TGTGCCAGCGCGAGGAACACTGAAGCTTTCTTT. Translated, it gives CASARNTEAFF. Complete variable domain (other parts from reference TRBV28 and TRBJ1-1): DVKVTQSSRYLVKRTGEKVFLECVQDMDHENMFWYRQDPGLGLRLIYFSYDVKMKEKGDIPEGYSVSREKKERFSLILESASTNQTSMYLCASARNTEAFFGQGTRLTVV.

The rearrangement uses TRBV7-2 and TRBJ1-1, with D possibly being TRBD1 (6 bases). The V and J ends lost 5 bases and 6 bases respectively, with 16 bases between them. The CDR3 runs 14 residues. CDR1 and CDR2 (germline): SGHTA, FQGNSA. The CDR3 loop reads CASSPRGGDAEAFF. The DNA for the CDR3 is TGTGCCAGCAGCCCCAGGGGAGGGGACGCTGAAGCTTTCTTT.

The genes are TRBV19 and TRBJ2-2; unclear D gene. The CDR3 has 14 residues. Per the germline V gene, CDR1 is LNHDA and CDR2 is SQIVND (reference sequence). Between the trimmed V and J ends, which lost 1 base and 1 base, there was a span of 4 bases. The CDR3 sequence is CASSIVGNTGELFF. CDR3 DNA sequence: TGTGCCAGTAGTATAGTCGGGAACACCGGGGAGCTGTTTTTT.